The entry that follows covers one T cell receptor beta chain sequence. There are a few counts of this clone. Its antigen is not yet known. No quality values exist for individual bases; no much larger clone is one base distant. The entry originates in a study of beta chain features in type 1 diabetes (dated by TCRdb to 2016 to 2019). In the study overall: No differences in mean age, gender distribution, total cell number or subset yield were found between patients and healthy donors. Across all samples, roughly 110,000,000 sorted cells were examined, and cell number per subset correlated strongly with RNA yield. The study compared the TCRB repertoires of sorted circulating CD4+ T cell subsets in recently diagnosed type 1 diabetes patients with those in matched healthy donors. Regulatory and stem cell-like memory subsets were isolated from only 8 patients and 8 healthy donors, whereas naive and central memory subsets came from all 30 or so donors. General conclusions and limits of the study: Because small numbers of individuals were included in the HLA sub-analyses, any influence of HLA type on TCRB rearrangement was left unresolved. Patients with type 1 diabetes made fewer insertions and deleted more nucleotides at VDJ recombination sites, implying thymic rearrangement abnormalities. The naive, central memory and regulatory TCRB repertoires appeared to resemble one another more closely among patients than among healthy donors. Shorter templates might be favored by PCR, yet because patient and control samples were amplified and corrected together, any such skew would affect both groups equally. A moderate but significant shortening of TCRB CDR3 length was observed in type 1 diabetes patients in all four CD4+ subsets. Because cDNA was sequenced instead of genomic DNA, activated cells with high expression could be over-represented, although the groups did not differ in activation or CD3 levels.

Each donor gave one peripheral blood draw, about 110 mL on average, collected into heparinised tubes. A BD FACSAria II and a panel including CD45RO, CCR7, CD25, CD127, CD95 and CD27 were used to sort naive, central memory, regulatory and stem cell-like memory CD4+ T cells. Purity was above 98% for every sorted population. Right away, PBMCs were isolated by Lymphoprep density gradient centrifugation and were stained directly, with no culture step. So that batch effects would be minimized, each experiment stained and sorted samples in pairs, pairing one healthy donor with one patient. The High Capacity cDNA Reverse Transcription Kit was used to reverse transcribe all of the isolated RNA, meaning that expressed TCRB transcripts were what got sequenced. Naive, central memory and regulatory T cell samples underwent deep immunoSEQ sequencing, averaging about 3.57 million total reads per sample. After sorted cells were lysed in RLT buffer, RNA was extracted with DNase-treated RNeasy Micro or Mini kits, with the choice depending on cell number. Each cell subset was processed separately to prevent cross-contamination, with patient and healthy donor samples processed together. The immunoSEQ multiplex PCR was used to amplify TCRB sequences from cDNA, yielding 87-bp fragments that span the CDR3 region. Sequencing of the amplicons was performed on the Illumina HiSeq platform. The published analysis was carried out like this. Synthetic template baselines were used to correct PCR bias computationally, reads within Hamming distance 2 were collapsed together, and singletons that could not be merged were discarded. By aligning reads against IMGT, V, D and J genes, CDR3 length, and insertions or deletions at six rearrangement sites were assigned. Clonotype counts were normalized to sorted cell number within each subset before computing true diversity and Gini coefficients with the tcR R package. The overlap coefficient, calculated on TCRB nucleotide sequences, was used to quantify repertoire sharing. Out-of-frame TCRB sequences from naive cells were analyzed as a proxy for the pre-selection repertoire. TCRdb re-hosts the immuneACCESS table, in-frame sequences only. Its copies lack some clones; in the studies checked, an unresolved V gene accounts for under half of them, and the cause for the rest is not known. That table supplies the V and J calls and clone size; D and trimming were determined from the DNA. Present in this sample are 350,000 to 400,000 clones, over 12% of which were seen just once. The ten top clones hold approximately 0.019% of the sample.

Compared with germline, V lacks 5 bases and J lacks 1 base; bases without a gene match: 9. The CDR3 covers 16 residues, taking in both the cysteine and the phenylalanine. CDR3 DNA is the only sequence kept; it has 48 bases, read in frame from the first base. From the germline V gene, CDR1 is SGHAT and CDR2 is FQNNGV. This clonotype was sampled from a woman aged 18-29 years in good health. Recombination linked TRBV11-2 to TRBJ1-2, and 8 junction bases match TRBD1. The specimen was naive CD4+ T cells from blood. This specimen's cell subset or site label, per the study, means: true naive CD4+ T cells. The sequence in DNA is TGTGCCAGCAGCCGGACAGGGTGGCCCAATAACTATGGCTACACCTTC. This translates into CASSRTGWPNNYGYTF.